This T cell receptor (beta chain) was recorded in a study of cytomegalovirus exposure and HLA in healthy donors. General study findings and limits: Investigators reported 164 TCR beta chains as tied to cytomegalovirus.

The PCR contained 60 Vbeta and 13 Jbeta primers. Profiling relied on immunoSEQ multiplex PCR, and the TCRdb table lists in-frame clones only, not all of them. Its listing shows 200,000 or so clones. Donors consisted of healthy bone marrow donors. This CDR3 comprises 15 residues. Per the germline V gene, CDR1 is SGHTA and CDR2 is FQGNSA. V was cut by 5 bases and J by 2 bases, with 15 bases left in between. Remarks on this clone: Its antigen is not identified.

J is TRBJ2-5 and V is TRBV7-2, with D hard to call. The sequenced sample consisted of PBMCs. This TCR derives from a boy younger than 18 in good health and CMV-seronegative. The CDR3 sequence: CASSPGTRGQETQYF. The CDR3, as DNA: TGTGCCAGCAGCCCCGGCACCCGCGGTCAAGAGACCCAGTACTTC.